The 28 T cell receptor beta chains listed next were all sequenced from one sample in a study of T cell responses to AZD1222 COVID-19 vaccine. TCRdb's table, derived via immunoSEQ multiplex PCR, lists solely in-frame clones and lacks some. Of nearly 110,000 clones in the sample, roughly 90% were seen once. The sample in question was peripheral blood, obtained on day 0 of AZD1222 vaccination. The origin of the receptors is an adult in good health.

The J gene is TRBJ2-7, the V gene TRBV6-5; weak D call: TRBD2 (6 bases). V gave up 7 bases and J gave up 2 bases, with 15 bases separating them. The CDR3 length is 14 residues. Germline V gives CDR1 MNHEY, CDR2 SVGAGI. CDR3 DNA sequence: TGTGCCAGCAACCGGGTCCCGGGGGCCTACGAGCAGTACTTC. It encodes CASNRVPGAYEQYF.

V and J are TRBV6-2 or TRBV6-3 and TRBJ2-3, with D tentatively TRBD2 (6 bases). V was cut by 0 bases and J by 1 base, with 11 bases left in between. The CDR3 consists of 16 residues. Germline V CDR1 and CDR2: MNHEY, SVGEGT. DNA for the CDR3: TGTGCCAGCAGTTACTCTCGGCTAGCGCGCACAGATACGCAGTATTTT. It encodes CASSYSRLARTDTQYF.

This clone was seen more than once but under ten times. The rearrangement uses TRBV28 and TRBJ2-7, with 7 bases lining up with TRBD1. Germline trimming cut 2 bases from V and 1 base from J; bases unmatched to any gene: 5. Germline assignment: CDR1 MDHEN and CDR2 SYDVKM. CDR3 length equals 15 residues. The CDR3 nucleotides read TGTGCCAGCAGTTTAGGTGACAGGGCTTCCTACGAGCAGTACTTC. Translation gives CASSLGDRASYEQYF.

The chain couples TRBV6-2 or TRBV6-3 to TRBJ2-7; 9 positions agree with TRBD1. J gave up 7 bases and V 5 bases, and 12 bases lay outside the gene matches. This CDR3 contains 15 residues. From germline, CDR1 is MNHEY and CDR2 SVGEGT. CDR3 amino acids: CASSPSGQGKWEQYF. The CDR3 DNA sequence: TGTGCCAGCAGTCCATCGGGACAGGGTAAATGGGAGCAGTACTTC.

The chain is built from TRBV12-3 or TRBV12-4 and TRBJ2-3; D is ambiguous. The CDR3 runs to 11 residues. The germline V and J ends were trimmed by 5 bases and 2 bases, with 2 bases remaining between them. The CDR3 DNA reads TGTGCCAGCAGTAACACAGATACGCAGTATTTT. Protein: CASSNTDTQYF.

The V call is TRBV29-1, the J call TRBJ2-7; D perhaps matches TRBD2 (6 bases). V dropped 4 bases and J dropped 6 bases, with 16 bases sitting between them. This CDR3 is built from 13 residues. CDR1 and CDR2 (germline): SQVTM, ANQGSEA. The CDR3 region is CSVGGELVSEQYF. The CDR3 DNA sequence: TGCAGCGTTGGGGGGGAGCTAGTCTCCGAGCAGTACTTC.

The chain joins TRBV3-1 (or the pseudogene TRBV3-2) to TRBJ2-1; the match to TRBD2 covers 9 bases. This CDR3 is 14 amino acids long. V trimming: 4 bases; J trimming: 8 bases; junction bases outside the gene matches: 6. Germline CDR1 and CDR2: LGHDT and YNNKEL (reference sequence). As DNA, the CDR3 is TGTGCCAGCAGCCCCCGGGTAGCGGGAGATGAGCAGTTCTTC. Its protein is CASSPRVAGDEQFF.

V is TRBV5-1 and J is TRBJ2-7; D might be TRBD2 (5 bases). Per germline, CDR1 SGHRS and CDR2 YFSETQ. The length of the CDR3 is 15 residues. Between the trimmed V and J ends, which lost 3 bases and 4 bases, there was a span of 17 bases. The CDR3 here is CASSSTGGGGYEQYF. The CDR3 DNA is TGCGCCAGCAGCTCTACCGGAGGCGGAGGATACGAGCAGTACTTC.

V gene TRBV28 combines with J gene TRBJ2-7, with TRBD1 matching 8 bases. The CDR3 spans 14 residues. Germline-derived CDR1 and CDR2 are MDHEN and SYDVKM. V trimming: 8 bases; J trimming: 4 bases; junction bases outside the gene matches: 10. Here the CDR3 DNA reads TGTGCCAGCCACGCCGGGACAGGCGGTTACGAGCAGTACTTC. Translated, it gives CASHAGTGGYEQYF.

The genes are TRBV23-1 and TRBJ1-6, with D possibly matching TRBD1 (5 bases). TRBV23-1 is an ORF for which the function is uncertain. Trimming took 3 bases from V and 8 from J, leaving 17 bases between them. The CDR3 runs 16 residues. The CDR3 DNA follows: TGCGCCAGCAGTCATCCCCCGTGGGGCGCCCATTCACCCCTCCACTTT. It translates to CASSHPPWGAHSPLHF.

The DNA for the CDR3 is TGTGCCAGCAGCCAGGGGACTAGCGGGAGCACAGATACGCAGTATTTT. Amino acids: CASSQGTSGSTDTQYF. The rearrangement joins TRBV7-3 to TRBJ2-3, with 12 bases lining up with TRBD2. The CDR3 runs to 16 residues. Germline assignment: CDR1 SGHTA and CDR2 FQGTGA. Trimming at V came to 5 bases and at J to 0 bases, leaving 3 bases not matched to a gene.

V and J are TRBV19 and TRBJ2-5; 7 bases align to TRBD2. Germline CDR1 is LNHDA and CDR2 is SQIVND (reference sequence). Unmatched junction bases numbered 8, after V lost 4 bases and J lost 0 bases. The CDR3 spans 16 residues. Here the CDR3 reads CASSRKRGTYQETQYF. As DNA, the CDR3 is TGTGCCAGTAGTAGGAAGCGGGGAACGTACCAAGAGACCCAGTACTTC.

The chain uses TRBV19 and TRBJ1-3; no definite D call. Germline CDR1 is LNHDA and CDR2 is SQIVND (reference sequence). CDR3 size: 15 residues. Trimming cost V 5 bases and J 0 bases, with 11 bases left between them. The CDR3 protein is CASSQRGSSGNTIYF. Written as DNA, the CDR3 is TGTGCCAGTAGTCAGCGCGGGAGCTCTGGAAACACCATATATTTT.

The J gene is TRBJ2-5, the V gene TRBV10-3, with 10 bases matching TRBD2. This CDR3 comprises 17 residues. Germline V gives CDR1 ENHRY, CDR2 SYGVKD. After removal of 4 bases from V and 5 bases from J, the junction contained 13 bases not matched to a gene. CDR3 in amino acids: CAISGARTSGGPETQYF. The CDR3 region has the DNA TGTGCCATCAGTGGTGCCCGGACTAGCGGAGGTCCCGAGACCCAGTACTTC.

The J gene is TRBJ2-1, the V gene TRBV5-4, with D perhaps given as TRBD1 or TRBD2 (5 bases each). The CDR3 consists of 14 residues. CDR1 and CDR2 from the germline V gene are SGHNT and YYREEE (reference sequence). V lost 4 bases, J lost 8 bases, and 16 bases lay in between. DNA for the CDR3: TGTGCCAGCAGCCGGGACCTCCCTGGGGATGAGCAGTTCTTC. Its protein is CASSRDLPGDEQFF.

This clone was observed once. The V call is TRBV14, the J call TRBJ2-3, with 7 bases identical to TRBD1. Germline CDR1 reads SGHDN; CDR2 reads FVKESK. The CDR3 covers 16 residues. J lost 0 bases, V lost 1 base, and 4 bases had no gene match. CDR3 in DNA: TGTGCCAGCAGCCAAGGGGACAGCTCTAGCACAGATACGCAGTATTTT. Amino acids: CASSQGDSSSTDTQYF.

The chain links TRBV19 to TRBJ1-1; D unclear. Germline values: CDR1 LNHDA, CDR2 SQIVND (reference sequence). With 1 base removed from V and 3 bases from J, the gap between germline ends came to 15 bases. This CDR3 is 16 amino acids long. The chain's CDR3 is CASSIGAGIGYTEAFF. As DNA, the CDR3 is TGTGCCAGTAGTATAGGAGCCGGGATCGGGTACACTGAAGCTTTCTTT.

The chain is built from TRBV6-4 and TRBJ2-3; no firm D call. Germline V gene data show CDR1 as MRHNA and CDR2 as SNTAGT. V was shortened by 10 bases and J by 0 bases, with 8 bases between the two germline ends. The CDR3 consists of 12 residues. The CDR3 DNA follows: TGTGCCACCGAATCTAGCACAGATACGCAGTATTTT. Protein: CATESSTDTQYF.

This chain uses TRBV18 with TRBJ1-1; D remains ambiguous. The CDR3 runs to 13 residues. Germline-derived CDR1 and CDR2 are KGHSH and LQKENI. Trimming took off 6 bases at V and 1 base at J, with 9 bases between the two ends. CDR3 bases: TGTGCCAGCTCCCCTGTTCCGAACACTGAAGCTTTCTTT. This encodes CASSPVPNTEAFF.

For this clone: One end of the junction is discordant with germline, which a read error may explain. This chain uses TRBV6-2 or TRBV6-3 with TRBJ2-7, with 9 nucleotides matching TRBD2. The CDR3 spans 12 residues. Germline V CDR1 and CDR2: MNHEY, SVGEGT. CDR3 nucleotides: TGTGCCAGCAGTTCCTCTAGCGGGGCTTCTCACTTC. Residues: CASSSSSGASHF.

The chain joins TRBV18 to TRBJ2-4; D perhaps matches TRBD1 (6 bases). In germline, CDR1 is KGHSH, CDR2 LQKENI. V was cut by 3 bases and J by 8 bases, with 8 bases left in between. This CDR3 has 12 amino acids. The CDR3 coding sequence is TGTGCCAGCTCACCTCAGGGGTACATTCAGTACTTC. Translated, it gives CASSPQGYIQYF. Complete variable domain (other parts from reference TRBV18 and TRBJ2-4): NAGVMQNPRHLVRRRGQEARLRCSPMKGHSHVYWYRQLPEEGLKFMVYLQKENIIDESGMPKERFSAEFPKEGPSILRIQQVVRGDSAAYFCASSPQGYIQYFGAGTRLSVL.

The chain couples TRBV3-1 (or the pseudogene TRBV3-2) to TRBJ1-3, with no clear D. The CDR3 runs to 12 residues. Trimming removed 3 bases from V and 7 bases from J, with 7 bases in between. From germline, CDR1 is LGHDT and CDR2 YNNKEL (reference sequence). CDR3 residues: CASSHSGNTIYF. CDR3 nucleotide sequence: TGTGCCAGCAGCCATTCGGGGAACACCATATATTTT.

The chain is built from TRBV7-8 and TRBJ1-1; D possibly corresponds to TRBD1 (5 bases). Trimming shortened V by 3 bases and J by 0 bases, and 11 bases separated the two germline ends. The CDR3 spans 15 residues. CDR1 SGHVS and CDR2 FQNEAQ come from the germline V gene. CDR3 bases: TGTGCCAGCAGCTTCGTCGGACATCTGAACACTGAAGCTTTCTTT. Protein sequence: CASSFVGHLNTEAFF. Full variable domain (remainder filled in from reference TRBV7-8 and TRBJ1-1): GAGVSQSPRYKVAKRGQDVALRCDPISGHVSLFWYQQALGQGPEFLTYFQNEAQLDKSGLPSDRFFAERPEGSVSTLKIQRTQQEDSAVYLCASSFVGHLNTEAFFGQGTRLTVV.

The CDR3: CASSLVGDGYTF. In nucleotides, the CDR3 is TGTGCCAGCAGCTTGGTTGGTGATGGCTACACCTTC. The rearrangement joins TRBV5-4 to TRBJ1-2; D unresolved. V was cut by 0 bases and J by 6 bases, with 6 bases left in between. The CDR3 length is 12 residues. Germline V gene lookup returns CDR1 SGHNT and CDR2 YYREEE (reference sequence).

The rearrangement uses TRBV27 and TRBJ1-4, with D unresolved. The V gene lost 5 bases and the J gene lost 8 bases, with 9 bases spanning the gap. The V gene's germline CDR1 is MNHEY and CDR2 SMNVEV (reference sequence). The length of the CDR3 is 12 residues. In DNA, the CDR3 is TGTGCCAGCAGTCGGACGAAGGAAAAACTGTTTTTT. Residues: CASSRTKEKLFF.

This clone was seen more than once but under ten times. This sequence joins TRBV3-1 (or the pseudogene TRBV3-2) and TRBJ2-7; D gene uncertain. The CDR3 runs 11 residues. V was shortened by 5 bases and J by 9 bases, with 11 bases between the two germline ends. Germline-derived CDR1 and CDR2 are LGHDT and YNNKEL (reference sequence). CDR3 in amino acids: CASSNVALQYF. In nucleotides, the CDR3 is TGTGCCAGCAGCAACGTCGCGTTGCAGTACTTC.

This clone was detected only once. The CDR3 reads CAWSGSRVRETQYF. CDR3 DNA: TGTGCCTGGAGTGGGAGTAGGGTTCGGGAGACCCAGTACTTC. The chain employs TRBV30 and TRBJ2-5; D unresolved. This CDR3 is 14 amino acids long. Trimming removed 1 base from V and 5 bases from J, with 14 bases in between. CDR1 is GTSNPN and CDR2 is SVGIG in the germline V gene (reference sequence).

The chain links TRBV10-3 to TRBJ2-7, with 8 bases fitting TRBD2. This CDR3 spans 13 amino acids. Per the germline V gene, CDR1 is ENHRY and CDR2 is SYGVKD. The V and J ends lost 3 bases and 6 bases, in that order; junction bases with no gene match: 4. CDR3: CAISDGTRGEQYF. CDR3 nucleotides: TGTGCCATCAGTGACGGGACTAGAGGCGAGCAGTACTTC.